The 20 T cell receptor beta chains below were found in one sample sequenced in a study of CD8 T cells in ankylosing spondylitis. Study outcomes and limitations: Among TCR beta sequences, a motif of several highly homologous variants appeared characteristic of ankylosing spondylitis blood.

The antigens of these receptors remain unknown. TCRdb itself ran the 5' RACE reads through MiXCR, one entry per CDR3 protein. The repertoire includes roughly 490,000 distinct CDR3 sequences, approximately 5.3% of them detected once, and around 3.5% sits in the top ten. The material sequenced was blood, either unsorted or a sorted T cell fraction (not recorded which). Receptors were obtained from a male donor with ankylosing spondylitis.

This clonotype was counted between two and nine times. This sequence joins TRBV2 and TRBJ1-2, with TRBD1 matching over 11 bases. Trimming removed 6 bases from V and 6 bases from J; junction bases left unmatched: 6. CDR1 is SNHLY, CDR2 FYNNEI, per germline. The CDR3 consists of 14 residues. CDR3 residues: CASRWTGGSDGYTF. In nucleotides, the CDR3 is TGTGCCAGCAGGTGGACAGGGGGCTCGGATGGCTACACCTTC.

This clonotype was seen ten or more times. The gene calls are TRBV5-4 and TRBJ1-1, with 11 bases lining up with TRBD1. V lost 4 bases to trimming and J lost 5 bases; unmatched junction nucleotides: 7. Germline V CDR1 and CDR2: SGHNT, YYREEE (reference sequence). There are 15 residues in the CDR3. The CDR3 DNA is TGTGCCAGCAGCGCAGGGGACAGGGGGAAGACTGAAGCTTTCTTT. It encodes CASSAGDRGKTEAFF. The whole variable domain, filled in from reference TRBV5-4 and TRBJ1-1, reads ETGVTQSPTHLIKTRGQQVTLRCSSQSGHNTVSWYQQALGQGPQFIFQYYREEENGRGNFPPRFSGLQFPNYSSELNVNALELDDSALYLCASSAGDRGKTEAFFGQGTRLTVV.

The V call is TRBV6-5, the J call TRBJ2-5; 8 nucleotides agree with TRBD2. From germline, CDR1 is MNHEY and CDR2 SVGAGI. The CDR3 spans 16 residues. The V segment lost 2 bases and the J segment 5 bases; nucleotides outside the gene matches: 10. This chain's CDR3 is CASSYRRGAWVETQYF. The CDR3 nucleotides read TGTGCCAGCAGTTACCGGCGGGGGGCGTGGGTGGAGACCCAGTACTTC.

There are a few counts of this clonotype. The chain employs TRBV5-1 and TRBJ2-5, with a tentative D call TRBD1 (6 bases). In germline, CDR1 is SGHRS, CDR2 YFSETQ. CDR3 length equals 14 residues. Trimming removed 4 bases at V and 4 bases at J, with 14 bases between. CDR3: CASSDTGYRETQYF. Written as DNA, the CDR3 is TGCGCCAGCAGCGATACAGGGTACCGAGAGACCCAGTACTTC.

Many counts were recorded for this clonotype. This sequence joins TRBV7-9 and TRBJ1-1; D is ambiguous. This CDR3 comprises 15 residues. Germline assignment: CDR1 SEHNR and CDR2 FQNEAQ (reference sequence). The germline V and J ends were trimmed by 0 bases and 10 bases, with 18 bases remaining between them. CDR3 amino acids: CASSLAGIGSDGAFF. The CDR3 bases are TGTGCCAGCAGCTTAGCTGGAATAGGGAGCGATGGAGCTTTCTTT.

The chain couples TRBV7-6 to TRBJ2-1; possible D gene TRBD2, 6 bases. CDR1 is SGHVS, CDR2 FNYEAQ, per germline. Trimming took 7 bases from V and 6 from J, leaving 19 bases between them. The CDR3 extends over 15 amino acids. CDR3 sequence (DNA): TGTGCCAGCACCCCTGGACTGGGAGGAGGCAATGAGCAGTTCTTC. It codes for CASTPGLGGGNEQFF. Supplemented by reference TRBV7-6 and TRBJ2-1, the full variable domain reads GAGVSQSPRYKVTKRGQDVALRCDPISGHVSLYWYRQALGQGPEFLTYFNYEAQQDKSGLPNDRFSAERPEGSISTLTIQRTEQRDSAMYRCASTPGLGGGNEQFFGPGTRLTVL.

This clonotype was seen ten or more times. The rearrangement links TRBV4-1 to TRBJ2-2; the match to TRBD2 covers 7 bases. With V trimmed by 1 base and J by 5 bases, 10 bases remained unmatched. The CDR3 has 17 residues. Germline loops: CDR1 MGHRA, CDR2 YSYEKL. CDR3 bases: TGCGCCAGCAGCCAAGGGGGGGGACTCCCGCCAACCGGGGAGCTGTTTTTT. Its protein product is CASSQGGGLPPTGELFF.

This clonotype was found many times. The rearrangement links TRBV11-1 to TRBJ2-6; 7 positions match TRBD2. The CDR3 has 18 residues. J lost 3 bases, V lost 5 bases, and 13 bases had no gene match. CDR1 is SGHAT and CDR2 is FQDESV in the germline V gene (reference sequence). DNA for the CDR3: TGTGCCAGCAGCCCGAGACTAGCTGCCCGGGTTGGGGCCAACGTCCTGACTTTC. Translation gives CASSPRLAARVGANVLTF.

This clonotype was counted a few times. The chain employs TRBV19 and TRBJ2-3; possibly TRBD1 for D (5 bases). V dropped 6 bases and J dropped 2 bases, with 12 bases sitting between them. CDR3 size: 14 residues. CDR1 is LNHDA and CDR2 is SQIVND in the germline V gene (reference sequence). In DNA, the CDR3 is TGTGCCAGTAGACAGGCGTGGAACACAGATACGCAGTATTTT. Encoded protein: CASRQAWNTDTQYF.

This clonotype was counted ten times or more. The CDR3: CASSPGGSVRNTGELFF. The CDR3 coding sequence is TGCGCCAGCAGCCCCGGGGGGTCTGTACGGAACACCGGGGAGCTGTTTTTT. V usage is TRBV5-1 and J usage is TRBJ2-2; 7 nucleotides line up with TRBD2. The CDR3 loop spans 17 amino acids. The germline gives CDR1 SGHRS, CDR2 YFSETQ. The ends lost 4 bases at V and 1 base at J; junction bases unmatched: 10.

Many counts were recorded for this clonotype. The gene calls are TRBV5-1 and TRBJ2-3; 10 nucleotides line up with TRBD1. The germline V gene has CDR1 SGHRS and CDR2 YFSETQ. The length of the CDR3 is 16 residues. The trim removed 4 bases at V and 2 bases at J, leaving 7 bases unmatched. The CDR3 DNA is TGCGCCAGCAGCAACAGACAGGGGGCCGACACAGATACGCAGTATTTT. Amino acid sequence: CASSNRQGADTDTQYF.

This clonotype has a count of ten or more. The chain carries TRBV7-2 and TRBJ2-7; possible D gene TRBD1, 5 bases. CDR3 length: 14 residues. Trimming took off 1 base at V and 3 bases at J, with 10 bases between the two ends. The germline gives CDR1 SGHTA, CDR2 FQGNSA. DNA of the CDR3: TGTGCCAGCAGCTTAGACCGACAGAGCTACGAGCAGTACTTC. Protein product: CASSLDRQSYEQYF.

A few counts support this clonotype. This chain joins TRBV20-1 and TRBJ2-1; D remains unclear. V lost 6 bases to trimming and J lost 4 bases, with 13 bases between them. This CDR3 contains 13 residues. Per germline, CDR1 DFQATT and CDR2 SNEGSKA (reference sequence). In nucleotides, the CDR3 is TGCAGTGCCACCCAGGACCGTTACAATGAGCAGTTCTTC. As protein: CSATQDRYNEQFF.

This clonotype has ten or more counts. V is TRBV6-2 or TRBV6-3 and J is TRBJ2-3; D gene unclear. This CDR3 is built from 14 residues. V lost 5 bases and J 8 bases, leaving 17 bases between the germline ends. CDR1 MNHEY and CDR2 SVGEGT come from the germline V gene. CDR3 nucleotide sequence: TGTGCCAGCAGTCCTAGTTTCGGCGGCGGTACGCAGTATTTT. This encodes CASSPSFGGGTQYF.

This clonotype was detected ten times or more. The rearrangement uses TRBV6-5 and TRBJ1-6, with 9 positions matching TRBD1. Germline V gene data show CDR1 as MNHEY and CDR2 as SVGAGI. This CDR3 contains 17 residues. V was clipped by 2 bases and J by 10 bases; unmatched bases: 12. CDR3 sequence reads: CASSYVLGQGMESPLHF. CDR3 in DNA: TGTGCCAGCAGTTACGTCCTCGGACAGGGGATGGAGTCACCCCTCCACTTT.

This clonotype was seen at least ten times. The chain couples TRBV20-1 to TRBJ2-3; possible D gene TRBD1, 5 bases. Germline CDR1 DFQATT, CDR2 SNEGSKA (reference sequence). The CDR3 has 15 amino acids. V lost 6 bases and J 2 bases, leaving 18 bases between the germline ends. The CDR3 spells CSALDRQMNTDTQYF. CDR3 in DNA: TGCAGTGCCCTAGATCGACAGATGAACACAGATACGCAGTATTTT.

In its sample, this clonotype was seen many times. The chain couples TRBV20-1 to TRBJ1-1; D is unclear. The CDR3 length is 17 residues. From germline, CDR1 is DFQATT and CDR2 SNEGSKA (reference sequence). Deletions cut 4 bases from V and 0 bases from J, with 21 bases between. The CDR3 DNA reads as TGCAGTGCTACCGACTTAGGGTTCCTTGGCATGAACACTGAAGCTTTCTTT. Encoded protein: CSATDLGFLGMNTEAFF.

The sample holds many counts of this clonotype. The chain has TRBV20-1 and TRBJ2-7; D is undetermined. The CDR3 sequence is 13 residues long. Trimming shortened V by 6 bases and J by 3 bases, and 15 bases separated the two germline ends. Germline-derived CDR1 and CDR2 are DFQATT and SNEGSKA (reference sequence). For the CDR3, the DNA is TGCAGTGCACCCCTCGGGCTAGGCTACGAGCAGTACTTC. Protein sequence: CSAPLGLGYEQYF.

Ten or more counts support this clonotype. DNA for the CDR3: TGTGCCAGCTCACGGGGGTGGGCCTACAATGAGCAGTTCTTC. Translation gives CASSRGWAYNEQFF. J is TRBJ2-1 and V is TRBV12-3 or TRBV12-4, with a weak D call TRBD2 (6 bases). The CDR3 is made up of 14 amino acids. Between the trimmed V and J ends, which lost 8 bases and 2 bases, there was a span of 13 bases.

This clonotype was observed at least ten times. This chain joins TRBV12-3 or TRBV12-4 and TRBJ1-5, with a tentative D call TRBD1 (5 bases). V was clipped by 6 bases and J by 2 bases, with 14 bases between them. This CDR3 contains 15 residues. CDR3 loop: CASRNRGSGNQPQHF. The DNA for the CDR3 is TGTGCCAGCAGGAATAGGGGTTCGGGCAATCAGCCCCAGCATTTT.